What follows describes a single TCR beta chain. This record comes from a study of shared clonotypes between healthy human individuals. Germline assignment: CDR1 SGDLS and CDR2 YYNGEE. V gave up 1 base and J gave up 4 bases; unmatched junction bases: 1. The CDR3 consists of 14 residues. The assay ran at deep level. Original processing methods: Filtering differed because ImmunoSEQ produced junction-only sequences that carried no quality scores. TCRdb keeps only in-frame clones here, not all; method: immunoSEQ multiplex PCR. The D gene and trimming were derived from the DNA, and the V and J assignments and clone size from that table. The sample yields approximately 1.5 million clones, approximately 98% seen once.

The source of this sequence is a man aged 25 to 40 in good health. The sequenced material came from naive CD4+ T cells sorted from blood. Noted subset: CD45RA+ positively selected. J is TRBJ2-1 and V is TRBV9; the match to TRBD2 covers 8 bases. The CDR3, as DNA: TGTGCCAGCAGCGTAACGGGAGGGTACAATGAGCAGTTCTTC. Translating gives CASSVTGGYNEQFF.